This T cell receptor (beta chain) comes out of a study of siplizumab effects on memory and regulatory T cells. Study conclusions and caveats: No functional test confirmed suppression by proliferating siplizumab-culture Tregs.

As to this clone: Its target is unknown.

Trimming left V 1 base short and J 0 bases short, with 13 bases between. Germline CDR1 is SGHKS and CDR2 is YYEKEE (reference sequence). The CDR3 is 17 residues long. Clones were sequenced by immunoSEQ multiplex PCR, and TCRdb holds only the in-frame ones, with some missing. The data contain tens of thousands of clones, roughly 80% of them singletons. Sequencing was done on a sample of memory CD4+ T cells sorted from blood. This receptor was identified in a human donor in good health. V is TRBV5-5 and J is TRBJ2-2; weak D call: TRBD1 (6 bases). The CDR3 DNA sequence: TGTGCCAGCAGCTTGAGATCTACAGGGTCGAACACCGGGGAGCTGTTTTTT. Amino acid sequence: CASSLRSTGSNTGELFF.